This T cell receptor beta chain was retrieved from a study of OX40 agonist ivuxolimab in advanced cancers. Some background on the complete study: The costimulatory receptor OX40 (CD134) was targeted by ivuxolimab, a fully human IgG2 agonistic monoclonal antibody. Intravenous ivuxolimab was administered to patients every 2 weeks at six dose levels: 0.01, 0.1, 0.3, 1.5, 3 and 10 mg/kg. Of the roughly 50 dose-escalation patients, hepatocellular carcinoma was present in approximately 20, melanoma in some 15, renal cell carcinoma in 9 and head and neck cancer in 9. The dose-escalation cohort was over 70% male with a mean age of about 65 years, ranging from roughly 23 to 79. Prior anti-PD-1, anti-PD-L1 or anti-CTLA-4 therapy was permitted, and less than 45% of dose-escalation patients had received checkpoint inhibitors. Partial responses occurred in three dose-escalation patients, of whom one had hepatocellular carcinoma and two had cutaneous melanoma. Peripheral TCRbeta sequencing aimed to test whether ivuxolimab altered TCR sequence diversity and caused clonal T-cell expansion. The paper covers the monotherapy dose-escalation part of the phase I ivuxolimab trial, which included N of about 56 patients. Here is what the overall study found, with its caveats: The antigen specificity of the clonally expanded peripheral T cells was not determined. At doses of 0.1 to 3.0 mg/kg, clonal expansion of both CD4+ and CD8+ blood T cells was observed from baseline to week 6. Low levels of normalized T-cell clonal expansion were also shown by some nonresponding patients. On average, CD8+ T cells showed more expanded clones than CD4+ T cells after ivuxolimab. Partial responders in the 0.1-3.0 mg/kg groups had among the lowest normalized peripheral clonal expansion, especially among CD8+ T cells.

To note about this clone: Its antigen has not been determined. One junction end disagrees with the germline gene, perhaps due to a read error.

Patients with a history of autoimmune disease or receiving systemic immunosuppression were excluded from the trial. Peripheral blood for TCR sequencing was drawn from every dose cohort at baseline, at cycle 4 day 1 and at cycle 7 day 1. The samples were taken from a phase I, first-in-human, multicenter, open-label dose-escalation trial of ivuxolimab. Adults with locally advanced or metastatic head and neck squamous cell, hepatocellular, melanoma or renal cell carcinoma were enrolled in the trial. Before TCR sequencing, CD4+ T cells and CD8+ T cells were sorted from peripheral blood as separate populations. For sequencing of the TCRbeta CDR3 region, genomic DNA was extracted from the sorted cells. TCRbeta CDR3 regions were sequenced using the immunoSEQ Assay. The clones in this table, taken by TCRdb from immuneACCESS, are in-frame only. Not every clone is retained; where verified, under half of the shortfall comes from an unresolved V gene, and the cause of the rest is unknown. The sample yields roughly 83,000 clones; about 90% were counted once. The top ten clones comprise roughly 8.9% of the sample.

CDR3 length: 11 amino acids, cysteine to phenylalanine. Solely the CDR3 DNA is kept, with 33 bases framed from the first base. Reading the germline V gene gives CDR1 SGHRS and CDR2 YFSETQ. The receptor chain draws on TRBV5-1 and TRBJ2-5; 8 central nucleotides agree with TRBD1. This receptor was identified in an adult with an advanced solid tumor such as melanoma, head and neck, liver or kidney cancer. Sequences were derived from CD4+ or CD8+ T cells sorted from blood, sampled in a trial of the OX40 agonist ivuxolimab. The DNA sequence is as follows: TGCGCCAGCAGCTTGGCCGGGGACAGGCACTTC. The encoded protein is CASSLAGDRHF.